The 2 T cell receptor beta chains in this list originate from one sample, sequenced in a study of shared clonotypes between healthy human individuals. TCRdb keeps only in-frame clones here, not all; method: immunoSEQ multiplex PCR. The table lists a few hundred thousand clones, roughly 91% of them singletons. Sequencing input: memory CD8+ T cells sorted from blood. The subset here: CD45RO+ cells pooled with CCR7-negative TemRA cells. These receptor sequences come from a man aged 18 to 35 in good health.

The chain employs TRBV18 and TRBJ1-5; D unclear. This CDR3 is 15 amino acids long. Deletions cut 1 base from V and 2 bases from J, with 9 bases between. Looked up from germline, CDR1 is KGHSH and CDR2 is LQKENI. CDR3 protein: CASSPRGGGNQPQHF. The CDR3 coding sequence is TGTGCCAGCTCACCACGGGGAGGAGGCAATCAGCCCCAGCATTTT.

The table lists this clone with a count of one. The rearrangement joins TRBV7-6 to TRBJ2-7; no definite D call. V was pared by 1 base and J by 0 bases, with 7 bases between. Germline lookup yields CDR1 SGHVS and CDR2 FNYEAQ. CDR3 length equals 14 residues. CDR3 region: CASSLVVSSYEQYF. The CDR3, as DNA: TGTGCCAGCAGCTTAGTCGTGAGCTCCTACGAGCAGTACTTC. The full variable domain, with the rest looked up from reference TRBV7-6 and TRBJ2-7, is GAGVSQSPRYKVTKRGQDVALRCDPISGHVSLYWYRQALGQGPEFLTYFNYEAQQDKSGLPNDRFSAERPEGSISTLTIQRTEQRDSAMYRCASSLVVSSYEQYFGPGTRLTVT.